These T cell receptor beta chains were read from a single sample in a study of T cells after yellow fever vaccination. TCRdb ran MiXCR on the 5' RACE reads and lists one entry per CDR3 protein. The sample gives 250,000 to 300,000 distinct CDR3 sequences, approximately 10% of which show up once; about 3.7% is in the top ten. The source was CD4+ T cells sorted from PBMCs, collected 5 days after the yellow fever booster vaccination. These receptors were obtained from a man between 18 and 35 years old who received the YFV17D yellow fever vaccine. The CDR3 runs from the conserved cysteine through the conserved F or W. The D gene is left open where the match is weak. Size is omitted from some rows. Given values are once, few, many or a class for expanded clones.

D gene | J gene | V gene | clone size | CDR3 protein | CDR3 DNA
. | TRBJ1-2 | TRBV6-2/TRBV6-3 | . | CATDNPGYTSYGYTF | TGTGCCACCGATAACCCGGGCTACACCTCCTATGGCTACACCTTC
. | TRBJ2-4 | TRBV7-2 | many | CASSSTLGGAAKNIQYF | TGTGCCAGCAGTTCGACCCTAGGGGGGGCGGCCAAAAACATTCAGTACTTC
. | TRBJ1-5 | TRBV10-3 | . | CAIRERGDQPQHF | TGTGCCATCCGAGAGCGGGGGGATCAGCCCCAGCATTTT
TRBD1 | TRBJ1-3 | TRBV7-9 | few | CASSHRTGFRSGNTIYF | TGTGCCAGCAGTCATAGGACAGGTTTTAGGTCTGGAAACACCATATATTTT
. | TRBJ2-3 | TRBV11-1 | many | CASSLNDRLITDTQYF | TGTGCCAGCAGCTTAAATGACAGGCTAATCACAGATACGCAGTATTTT
TRBD2 | TRBJ2-5 | TRBV9 | . | CASSVGGGFQETQYF | TGTGCCAGCAGCGTAGGCGGGGGATTCCAAGAGACCCAGTACTTC
. | TRBJ2-3 | TRBV7-9 | many | CASSPYGAYVDTQYF | TGTGCCAGCAGCCCGTACGGGGCCTACGTAGATACGCAGTATTTT
TRBD1 | TRBJ2-2 | TRBV5-1 | many | CASSQDGQGARTGELFF | TGCGCCAGCAGCCAAGATGGACAGGGGGCTCGGACCGGGGAGCTGTTTTTT
. | TRBJ1-2 | TRBV12-3/TRBV12-4 | few | CASSRVRSGGYTF | TGTGCCAGCAGCCGCGTGAGGAGCGGTGGCTACACCTTC
. | TRBJ2-3 | TRBV20-1 | few | CSARAGTRTDTQYF | TGCAGTGCTAGAGCGGGGACTCGCACAGATACGCAGTATTTT
TRBD1 | TRBJ2-4 | TRBV5-4 | few | CASRTQGALNIQYF | TGTGCCAGCCGGACCCAGGGGGCGCTTAACATTCAGTACTTC
. | TRBJ2-1 | TRBV12-3/TRBV12-4 | . | CASSLHSYEQFF | TGTGCCAGCAGTCTTCACTCCTATGAGCAGTTCTTC
. | TRBJ2-3 | TRBV2 | many | CASTDPQGGADTQYF | TGTGCCAGCACCGACCCACAGGGTGGGGCAGATACGCAGTATTTT
. | TRBJ2-1 | TRBV6-2/TRBV6-3 | . | CASRTQGGNEQFF | TGTGCCAGCAGGACTCAGGGGGGCAATGAGCAGTTCTTC
. | TRBJ2-7 | TRBV29-1 | . | CSVEDFQDDREQYF | TGCAGCGTTGAAGACTTCCAGGACGACCGCGAGCAGTACTTC
TRBD1 | TRBJ2-1 | TRBV25-1 | . | CASSGTGPREQFF | TGTGCCAGCAGTGGGACAGGGCCCCGGGAGCAGTTCTTC
. | TRBJ1-2 | TRBV7-9 | few | CASSLEGHGYTF | TGTGCCAGCAGCTTAGAGGGCCATGGCTACACCTTC
. | TRBJ2-1 | TRBV29-1 | many | CSVGGASNEQFF | TGCAGCGTTGGTGGGGCCAGCAATGAGCAGTTCTTC
TRBD2 | TRBJ2-5 | TRBV5-4 | few | CASSFTSGGQETQYF | TGTGCCAGCAGTTTCACTAGCGGGGGCCAAGAGACCCAGTACTTC
. | TRBJ2-7 | TRBV3-1 | many | CASSQDYNSYEQYF | TGTGCCAGCAGCCAAGATTATAACTCCTACGAGCAGTACTTC
. | TRBJ2-6 | TRBV5-6 | . | CASRDMGNVLTF | TGTGCCAGCAGGGACATGGGCAACGTCCTGACTTTC
. | TRBJ2-7 | TRBV5-4 | . | CASSFQDLSYEQYF | TGTGCCAGCAGCTTCCAGGACCTTTCCTACGAGCAGTACTTC
. | TRBJ2-3 | TRBV14 | few | CASSQFRGRTDTQYF | TGTGCCAGCAGCCAATTCAGGGGACGCACAGATACGCAGTATTTT
. | TRBJ1-3 | TRBV6-4 | . | CASSPRTGIIGNTIYF | TGTGCCAGCAGTCCCCGTACAGGGATTATAGGAAACACCATATATTTT
. | TRBJ1-6 | TRBV4-1 | many | CASSLRGYNSPLHF | TGCGCCAGCAGCCTCCGCGGGTATAATTCACCCCTCCACTTT
. | TRBJ2-6 | TRBV28 | . | CASKAYTGNSGANVLTF | TGTGCCAGCAAAGCTTACACAGGGAACTCTGGGGCCAACGTCCTGACTTTC
. | TRBJ1-2 | TRBV15 | . | CATSMSGLRGYTF | TGTGCCACCAGCATGTCGGGGTTGAGGGGCTACACCTTC
. | TRBJ1-2 | TRBV5-1 | few | CASSLAGDNYGYTF | TGCGCCAGCAGCTTGGCGGGAGATAACTATGGCTACACCTTC
. | TRBJ2-2 | TRBV9 | . | CASSVGILVSTGELFF | TGTGCCAGCAGCGTAGGAATCCTAGTGAGCACCGGGGAGCTGTTTTTT
TRBD1 | TRBJ2-3 | TRBV6-4 | few | CARDSGTGLNSTDTQYF | TGTGCCAGAGATTCCGGGACAGGACTCAATAGCACAGATACGCAGTATTTT
. | TRBJ1-4 | TRBV12-3/TRBV12-4 | . | CASRPDSGKLFF | TGTGCCAGCAGACCGGACAGCGGCAAACTGTTTTTT
TRBD1 | TRBJ1-2 | TRBV7-2 | many | CASSLAGGAGSYGYTF | TGTGCCAGCAGCTTAGCAGGGGGCGCTGGGAGCTATGGCTACACCTTC
. | TRBJ1-5 | TRBV7-2 | many | CASSLGWGQSYSNQPQHF | TGTGCCAGCAGCTTAGGGTGGGGCCAGTCATATAGCAATCAGCCCCAGCATTTT
. | TRBJ1-4 | TRBV9 | . | CASSVRVGEKLFF | TGTGCCAGCAGCGTAAGGGTAGGGGAAAAACTGTTTTTT
. | TRBJ2-1 | TRBV12-3/TRBV12-4 | . | CASILQGISYNEQFF | TGTGCCAGCATCCTACAGGGCATCTCCTACAATGAGCAGTTCTTC
. | TRBJ1-3 | TRBV7-2 | few | CASSWTRVTGNTIYF | TGTGCCAGCAGCTGGACCAGGGTGACTGGAAACACCATATATTTT
. | TRBJ1-2 | TRBV18 | few | CASSPPSEKVKGYTF | TGTGCCAGCTCACCACCGAGCGAAAAGGTTAAGGGCTACACCTTC
. | TRBJ2-1 | TRBV7-2 | few | CASSPLSGYEQFF | TGTGCCAGCAGTCCCCTTAGCGGATATGAGCAGTTCTTC
TRBD1 | TRBJ2-6 | TRBV30 | . | CAWSVLQGGPSVLTF | TGTGCCTGGAGTGTATTACAGGGGGGACCCTCGGTCCTGACTTTC
. | TRBJ2-3 | TRBV6-5 | few | CASSSRLGPDTQYF | TGTGCCAGCAGTTCTCGTCTTGGCCCAGATACGCAGTATTTT
TRBD1 | TRBJ2-7 | TRBV9 | . | CASSGTGTGDSEQYF | TGTGCCAGCAGCGGGACCGGGACAGGGGACTCCGAGCAGTACTTC
. | TRBJ1-2 | TRBV12-3/TRBV12-4 | . | CASSAHRDPGGYTF | TGTGCCAGCAGTGCCCACCGGGACCCCGGCGGCTACACCTTC
TRBD1 | TRBJ2-5 | TRBV3-1 | . | CASSQGTGMETQYF | TGTGCCAGCAGCCAAGGGACAGGGATGGAGACCCAGTACTTC
. | TRBJ1-2 | TRBV3-1 | few | CASSQAENGYTF | TGTGCCAGCAGCCAAGCTGAGAACGGCTACACCTTC
TRBD1 | TRBJ1-2 | TRBV6-1 | many | CATRQGIDYGYTF | TGTGCCACCCGACAGGGGATCGACTATGGCTACACCTTC
TRBD2 | TRBJ2-4 | TRBV9 | many | CASSPPGGENIQYF | TGTGCCAGCAGCCCTCCGGGGGGGGAAAACATTCAGTACTTC
TRBD2 | TRBJ2-3 | TRBV7-2 | few | CASGPLGGTSGTDTQYF | TGTGCCAGCGGCCCCCTGGGGGGGACTAGCGGCACAGATACGCAGTATTTT
. | TRBJ2-5 | TRBV6-2/TRBV6-3 | few | CASSYGPIGGQETQYF | TGTGCCAGCAGTTATGGCCCAATAGGAGGGCAAGAGACCCAGTACTTC
TRBD1 | TRBJ2-7 | TRBV3-1 | . | CASSQDPGGNYEQYF | TGTGCCAGCAGCCAAGATCCAGGGGGTAACTACGAGCAGTACTTC
TRBD2 | TRBJ2-2 | TRBV9 | few | CASSVPGGPGMGDTGELFF | TGTGCCAGCAGCGTCCCGGGGGGGCCGGGGATGGGCGACACCGGGGAGCTGTTTTTT
. | TRBJ2-5 | TRBV29-1 | many | CSVVQETQYF | TGCAGCGTTGTACAAGAGACCCAGTACTTC
. | TRBJ1-1 | TRBV12-3/TRBV12-4 | few | CASSNVEGFEAFF | TGTGCCAGCAGCAACGTAGAGGGCTTTGAAGCTTTCTTT
. | TRBJ2-5 | TRBV9 | few | CASSVGLGLSETQYF | TGTGCCAGCAGCGTAGGCCTAGGGTTAAGCGAGACCCAGTACTTC